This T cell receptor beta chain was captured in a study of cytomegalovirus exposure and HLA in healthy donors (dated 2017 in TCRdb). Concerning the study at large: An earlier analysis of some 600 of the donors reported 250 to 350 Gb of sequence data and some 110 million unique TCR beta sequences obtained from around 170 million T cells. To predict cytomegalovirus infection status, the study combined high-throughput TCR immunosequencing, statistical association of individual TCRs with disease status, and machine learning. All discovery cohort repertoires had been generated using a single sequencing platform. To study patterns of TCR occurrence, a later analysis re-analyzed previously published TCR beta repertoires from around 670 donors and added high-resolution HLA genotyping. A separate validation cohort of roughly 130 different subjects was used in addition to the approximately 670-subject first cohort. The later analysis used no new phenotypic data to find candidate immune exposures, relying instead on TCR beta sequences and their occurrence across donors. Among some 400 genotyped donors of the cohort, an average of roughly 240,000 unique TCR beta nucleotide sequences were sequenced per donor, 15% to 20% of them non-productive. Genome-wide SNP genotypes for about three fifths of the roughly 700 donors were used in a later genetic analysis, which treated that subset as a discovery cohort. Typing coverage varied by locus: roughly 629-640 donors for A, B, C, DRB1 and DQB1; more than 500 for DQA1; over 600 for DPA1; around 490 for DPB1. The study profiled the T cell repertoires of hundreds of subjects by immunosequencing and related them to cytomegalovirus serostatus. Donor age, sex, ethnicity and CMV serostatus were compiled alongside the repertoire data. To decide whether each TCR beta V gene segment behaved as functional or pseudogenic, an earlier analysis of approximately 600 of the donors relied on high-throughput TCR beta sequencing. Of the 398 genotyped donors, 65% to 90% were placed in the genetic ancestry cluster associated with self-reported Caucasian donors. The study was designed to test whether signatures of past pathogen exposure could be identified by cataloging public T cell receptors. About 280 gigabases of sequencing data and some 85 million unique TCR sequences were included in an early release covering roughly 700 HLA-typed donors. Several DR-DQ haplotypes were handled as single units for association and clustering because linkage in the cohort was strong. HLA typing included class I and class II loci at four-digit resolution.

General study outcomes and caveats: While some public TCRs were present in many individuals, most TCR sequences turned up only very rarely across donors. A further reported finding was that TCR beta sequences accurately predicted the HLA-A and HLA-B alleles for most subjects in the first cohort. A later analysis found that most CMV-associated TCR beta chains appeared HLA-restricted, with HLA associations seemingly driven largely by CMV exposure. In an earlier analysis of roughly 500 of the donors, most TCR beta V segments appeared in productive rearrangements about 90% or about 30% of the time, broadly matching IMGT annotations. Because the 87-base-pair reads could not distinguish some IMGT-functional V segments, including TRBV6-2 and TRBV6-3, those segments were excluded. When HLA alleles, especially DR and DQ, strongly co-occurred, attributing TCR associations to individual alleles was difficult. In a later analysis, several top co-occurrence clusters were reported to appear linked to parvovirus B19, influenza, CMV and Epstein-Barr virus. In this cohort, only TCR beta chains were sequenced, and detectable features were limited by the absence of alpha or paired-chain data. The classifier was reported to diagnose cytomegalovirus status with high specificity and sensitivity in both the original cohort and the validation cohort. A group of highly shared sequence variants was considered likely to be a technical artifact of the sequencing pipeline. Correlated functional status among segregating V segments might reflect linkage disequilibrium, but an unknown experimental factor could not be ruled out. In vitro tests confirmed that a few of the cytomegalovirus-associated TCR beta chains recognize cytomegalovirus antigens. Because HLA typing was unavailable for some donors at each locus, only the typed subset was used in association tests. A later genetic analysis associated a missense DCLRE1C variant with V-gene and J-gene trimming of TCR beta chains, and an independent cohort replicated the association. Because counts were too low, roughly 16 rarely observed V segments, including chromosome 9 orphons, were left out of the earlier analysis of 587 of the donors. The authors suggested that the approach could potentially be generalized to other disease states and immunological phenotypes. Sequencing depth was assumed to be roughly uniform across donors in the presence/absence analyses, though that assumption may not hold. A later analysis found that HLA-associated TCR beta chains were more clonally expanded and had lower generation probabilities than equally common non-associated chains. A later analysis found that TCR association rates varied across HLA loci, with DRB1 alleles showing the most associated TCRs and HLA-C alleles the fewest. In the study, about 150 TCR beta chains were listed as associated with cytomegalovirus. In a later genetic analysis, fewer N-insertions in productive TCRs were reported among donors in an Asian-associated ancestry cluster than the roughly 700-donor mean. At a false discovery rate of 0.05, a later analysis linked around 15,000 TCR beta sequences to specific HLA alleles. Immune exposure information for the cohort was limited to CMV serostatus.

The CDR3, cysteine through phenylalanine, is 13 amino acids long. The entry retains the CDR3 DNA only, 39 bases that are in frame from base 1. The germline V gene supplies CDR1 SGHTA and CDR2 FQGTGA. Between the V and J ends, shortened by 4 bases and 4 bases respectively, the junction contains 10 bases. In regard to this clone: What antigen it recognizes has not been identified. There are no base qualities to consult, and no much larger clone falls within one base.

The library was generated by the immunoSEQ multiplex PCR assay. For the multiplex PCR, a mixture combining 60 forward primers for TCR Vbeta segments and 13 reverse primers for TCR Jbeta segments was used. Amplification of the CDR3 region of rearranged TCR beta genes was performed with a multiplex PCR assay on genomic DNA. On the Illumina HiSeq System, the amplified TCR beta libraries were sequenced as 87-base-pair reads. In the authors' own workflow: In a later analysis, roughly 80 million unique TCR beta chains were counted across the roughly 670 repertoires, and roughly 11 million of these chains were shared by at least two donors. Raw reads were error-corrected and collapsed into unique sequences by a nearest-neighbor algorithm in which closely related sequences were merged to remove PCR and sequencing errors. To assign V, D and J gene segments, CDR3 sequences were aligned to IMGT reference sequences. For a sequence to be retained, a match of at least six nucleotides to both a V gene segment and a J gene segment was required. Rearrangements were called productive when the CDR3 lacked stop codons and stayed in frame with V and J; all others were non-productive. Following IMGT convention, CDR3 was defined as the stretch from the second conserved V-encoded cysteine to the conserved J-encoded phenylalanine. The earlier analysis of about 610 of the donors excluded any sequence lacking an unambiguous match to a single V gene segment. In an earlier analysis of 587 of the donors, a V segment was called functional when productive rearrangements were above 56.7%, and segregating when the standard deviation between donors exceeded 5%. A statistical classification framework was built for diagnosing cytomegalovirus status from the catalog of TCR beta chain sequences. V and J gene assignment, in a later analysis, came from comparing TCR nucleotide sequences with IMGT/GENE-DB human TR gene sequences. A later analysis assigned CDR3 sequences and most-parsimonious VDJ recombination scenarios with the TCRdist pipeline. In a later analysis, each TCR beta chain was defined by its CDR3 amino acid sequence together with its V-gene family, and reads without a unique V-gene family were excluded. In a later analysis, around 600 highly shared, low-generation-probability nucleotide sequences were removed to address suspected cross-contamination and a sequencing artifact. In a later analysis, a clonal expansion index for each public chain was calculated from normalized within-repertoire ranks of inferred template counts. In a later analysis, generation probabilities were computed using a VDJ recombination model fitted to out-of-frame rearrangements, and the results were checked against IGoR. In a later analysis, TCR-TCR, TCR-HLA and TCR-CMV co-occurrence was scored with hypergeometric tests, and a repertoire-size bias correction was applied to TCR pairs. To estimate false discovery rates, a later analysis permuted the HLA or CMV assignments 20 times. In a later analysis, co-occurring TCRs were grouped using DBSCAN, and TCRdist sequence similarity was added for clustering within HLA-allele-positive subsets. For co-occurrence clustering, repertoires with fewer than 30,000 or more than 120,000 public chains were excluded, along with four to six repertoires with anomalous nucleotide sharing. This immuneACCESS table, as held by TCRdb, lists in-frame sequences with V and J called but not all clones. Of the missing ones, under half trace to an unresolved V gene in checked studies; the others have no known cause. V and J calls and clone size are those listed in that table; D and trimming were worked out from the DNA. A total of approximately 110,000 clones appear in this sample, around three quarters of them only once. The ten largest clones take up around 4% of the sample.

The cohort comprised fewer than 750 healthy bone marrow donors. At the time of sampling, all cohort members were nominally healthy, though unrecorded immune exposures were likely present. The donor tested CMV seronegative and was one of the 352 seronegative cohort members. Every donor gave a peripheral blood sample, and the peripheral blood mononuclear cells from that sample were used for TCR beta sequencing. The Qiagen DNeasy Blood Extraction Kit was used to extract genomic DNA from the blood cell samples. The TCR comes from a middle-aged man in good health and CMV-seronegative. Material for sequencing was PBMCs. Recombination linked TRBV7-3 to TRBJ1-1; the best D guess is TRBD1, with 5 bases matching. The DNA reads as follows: TGTGCCAGCAGCTCAGGGTTGCGCACTGAAGCTTTCTTT. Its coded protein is CASSSGLRTEAFF.